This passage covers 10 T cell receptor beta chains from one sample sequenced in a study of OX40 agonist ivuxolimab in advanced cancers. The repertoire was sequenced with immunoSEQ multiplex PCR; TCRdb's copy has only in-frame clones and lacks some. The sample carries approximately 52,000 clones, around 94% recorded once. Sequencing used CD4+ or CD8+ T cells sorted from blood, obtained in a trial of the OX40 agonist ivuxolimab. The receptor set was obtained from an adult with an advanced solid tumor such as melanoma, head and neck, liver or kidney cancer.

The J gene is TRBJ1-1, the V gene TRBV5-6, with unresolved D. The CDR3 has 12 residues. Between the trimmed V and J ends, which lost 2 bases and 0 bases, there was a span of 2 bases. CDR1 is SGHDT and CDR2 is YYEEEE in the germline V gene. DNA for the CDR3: TGTGCCAGCAGCTTAATGAACACTGAAGCTTTCTTT. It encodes CASSLMNTEAFF.

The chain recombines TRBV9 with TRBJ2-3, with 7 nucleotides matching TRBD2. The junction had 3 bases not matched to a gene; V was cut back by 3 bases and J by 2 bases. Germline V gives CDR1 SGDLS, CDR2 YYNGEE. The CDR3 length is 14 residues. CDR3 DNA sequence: TGTGCCAGCAGCGGGACTAGACCCACAGATACGCAGTATTTT. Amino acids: CASSGTRPTDTQYF.

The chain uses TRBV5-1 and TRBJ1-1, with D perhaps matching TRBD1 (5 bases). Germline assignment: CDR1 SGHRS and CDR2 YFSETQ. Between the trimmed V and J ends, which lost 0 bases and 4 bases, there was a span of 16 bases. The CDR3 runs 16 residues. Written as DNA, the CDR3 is TGCGCCAGCAGCTTGGTAATCGGGGGTATGGGCACTGAAGCTTTCTTT. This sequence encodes CASSLVIGGMGTEAFF. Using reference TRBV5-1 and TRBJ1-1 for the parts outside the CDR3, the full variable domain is KAGVTQTPRYLIKTRGQQVTLSCSPISGHRSVSWYQQTPGQGLQFLFEYFSETQRNKGNFPGRFSGRQFSNSRSEMNVSTLELGDSALYLCASSLVIGGMGTEAFFGQGTRLTVV.

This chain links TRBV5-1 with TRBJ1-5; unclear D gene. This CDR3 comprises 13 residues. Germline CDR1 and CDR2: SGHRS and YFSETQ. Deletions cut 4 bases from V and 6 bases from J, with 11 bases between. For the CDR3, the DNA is TGCGCCAGCAGCCCCGCCTGGGGTCAGCCCCAGCATTTT. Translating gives CASSPAWGQPQHF.

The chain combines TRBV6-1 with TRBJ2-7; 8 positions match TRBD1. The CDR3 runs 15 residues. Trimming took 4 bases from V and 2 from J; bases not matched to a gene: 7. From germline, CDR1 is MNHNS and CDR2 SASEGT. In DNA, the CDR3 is TGTGCCAGCAGTGTAGGGACAGGTCGTCCCTACGAGCAGTACTTC. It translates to CASSVGTGRPYEQYF.

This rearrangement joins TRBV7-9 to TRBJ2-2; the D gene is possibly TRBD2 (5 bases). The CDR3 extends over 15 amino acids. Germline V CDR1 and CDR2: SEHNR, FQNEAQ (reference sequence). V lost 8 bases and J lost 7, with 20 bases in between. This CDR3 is CASPLAEVLSGELFF. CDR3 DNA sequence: TGTGCCAGCCCCCTAGCTGAAGTATTGAGCGGGGAGCTGTTTTTT.

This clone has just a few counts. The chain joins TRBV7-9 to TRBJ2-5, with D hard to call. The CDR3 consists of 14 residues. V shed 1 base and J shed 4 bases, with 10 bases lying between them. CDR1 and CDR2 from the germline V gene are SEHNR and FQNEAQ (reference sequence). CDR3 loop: CASSLGDLGETQYF. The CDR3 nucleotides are TGTGCCAGCAGCTTAGGTGATCTTGGAGAGACCCAGTACTTC.

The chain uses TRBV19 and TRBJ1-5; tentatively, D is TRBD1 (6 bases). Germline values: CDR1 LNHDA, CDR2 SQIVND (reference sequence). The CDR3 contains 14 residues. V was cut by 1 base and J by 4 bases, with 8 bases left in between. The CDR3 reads CASSIVGANQPQHF. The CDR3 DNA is TGTGCCAGTAGTATAGTGGGGGCAAATCAGCCCCAGCATTTT.

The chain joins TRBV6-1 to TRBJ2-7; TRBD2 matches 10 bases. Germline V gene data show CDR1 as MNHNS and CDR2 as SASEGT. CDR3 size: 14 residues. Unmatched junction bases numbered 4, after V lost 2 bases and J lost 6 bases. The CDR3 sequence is CASSEQAGGREQYF. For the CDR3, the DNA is TGTGCCAGCAGTGAACAAGCGGGAGGGCGCGAGCAGTACTTC.

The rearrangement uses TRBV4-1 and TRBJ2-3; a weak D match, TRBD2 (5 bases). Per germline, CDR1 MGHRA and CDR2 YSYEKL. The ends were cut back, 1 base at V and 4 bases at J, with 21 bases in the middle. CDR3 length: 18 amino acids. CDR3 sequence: CASSQGPRAAENADTQYF. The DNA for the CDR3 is TGCGCCAGCAGCCAAGGACCTCGGGCAGCGGAGAATGCAGATACGCAGTATTTT.